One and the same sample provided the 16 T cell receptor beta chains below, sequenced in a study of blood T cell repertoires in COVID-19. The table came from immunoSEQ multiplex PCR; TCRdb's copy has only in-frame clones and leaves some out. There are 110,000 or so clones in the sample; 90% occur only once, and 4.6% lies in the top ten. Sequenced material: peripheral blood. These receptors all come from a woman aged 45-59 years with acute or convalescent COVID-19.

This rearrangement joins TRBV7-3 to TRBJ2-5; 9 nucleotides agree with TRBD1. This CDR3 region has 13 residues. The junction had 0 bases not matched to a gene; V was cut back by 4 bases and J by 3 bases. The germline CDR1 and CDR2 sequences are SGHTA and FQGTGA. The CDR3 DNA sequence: TGTGCCAGCAGCTGGGACAGGGAAGAGACCCAGTACTTC. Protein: CASSWDREETQYF.

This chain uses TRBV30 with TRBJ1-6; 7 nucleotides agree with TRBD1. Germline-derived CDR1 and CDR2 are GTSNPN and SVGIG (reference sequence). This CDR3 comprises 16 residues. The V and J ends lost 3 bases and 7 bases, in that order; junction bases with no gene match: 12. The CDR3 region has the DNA TGTGCCTGGAGCCACCAACGGGGGACAGCGAATTCACCCCTCCACTTT. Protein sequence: CAWSHQRGTANSPLHF.

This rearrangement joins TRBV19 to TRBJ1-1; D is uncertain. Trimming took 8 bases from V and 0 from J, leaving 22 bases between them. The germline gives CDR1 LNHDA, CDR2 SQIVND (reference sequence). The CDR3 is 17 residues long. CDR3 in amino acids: CASQQPGKTILNTEAFF. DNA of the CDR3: TGTGCCAGTCAACAGCCCGGGAAAACTATTTTGAACACTGAAGCTTTCTTT.

The DNA of the CDR3 is TGTGCCAGCAGTTTACAGGGGGCCTATGGCTACACCTTC. Amino acids: CASSLQGAYGYTF. The chain links TRBV6-2 or TRBV6-3 to TRBJ1-2; 9 bases are a match to TRBD1. V trimming: 4 bases; J trimming: 4 bases; junction bases outside the gene matches: 1. This CDR3 contains 13 residues. Germline-derived CDR1 and CDR2 are MNHEY and SVGEGT.

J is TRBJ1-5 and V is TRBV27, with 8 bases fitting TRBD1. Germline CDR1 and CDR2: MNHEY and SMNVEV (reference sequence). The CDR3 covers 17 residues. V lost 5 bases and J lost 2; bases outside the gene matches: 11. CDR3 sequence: CASSTLDRDSGNQPQHF. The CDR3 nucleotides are TGTGCCAGCAGTACTCTGGACAGGGATTCGGGCAATCAGCCCCAGCATTTT.

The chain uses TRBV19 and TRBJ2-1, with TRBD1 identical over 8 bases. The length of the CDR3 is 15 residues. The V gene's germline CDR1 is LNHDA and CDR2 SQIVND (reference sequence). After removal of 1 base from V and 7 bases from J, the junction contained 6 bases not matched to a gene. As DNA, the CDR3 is TGTGCCAGTAGTATAGGCCAGGGGGCTTGGAATGAGCAGTTCTTC. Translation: CASSIGQGAWNEQFF.

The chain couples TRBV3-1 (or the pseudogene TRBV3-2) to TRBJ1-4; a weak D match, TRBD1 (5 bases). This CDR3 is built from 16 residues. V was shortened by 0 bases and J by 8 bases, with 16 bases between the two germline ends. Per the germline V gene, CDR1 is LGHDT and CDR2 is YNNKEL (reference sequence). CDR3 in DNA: TGTGCCAGCAGCCAAGATCAGGCAGGGTCGAGGGAAAAACTGTTTTTT. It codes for CASSQDQAGSREKLFF.

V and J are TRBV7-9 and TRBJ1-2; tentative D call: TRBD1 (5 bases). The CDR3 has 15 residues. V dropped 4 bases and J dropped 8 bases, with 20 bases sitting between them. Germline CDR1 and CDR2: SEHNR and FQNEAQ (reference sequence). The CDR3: CASSSEYGGMGGYTF. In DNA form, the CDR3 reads TGTGCCAGCAGCTCCGAATATGGGGGGATGGGAGGCTACACCTTC.

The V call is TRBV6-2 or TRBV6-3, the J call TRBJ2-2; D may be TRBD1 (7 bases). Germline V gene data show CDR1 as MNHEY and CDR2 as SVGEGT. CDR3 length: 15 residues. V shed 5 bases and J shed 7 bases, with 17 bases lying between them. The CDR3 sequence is CASSLRQGGIGELFF. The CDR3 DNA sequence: TGTGCCAGCAGTCTACGACAGGGAGGTATCGGGGAGCTGTTTTTT.

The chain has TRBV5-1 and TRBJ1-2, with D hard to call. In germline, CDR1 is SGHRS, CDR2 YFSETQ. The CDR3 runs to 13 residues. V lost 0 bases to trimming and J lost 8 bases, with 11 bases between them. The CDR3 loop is CASSLEEVLGYTF. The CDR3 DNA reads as TGCGCCAGCAGCTTGGAAGAGGTATTGGGCTACACCTTC.

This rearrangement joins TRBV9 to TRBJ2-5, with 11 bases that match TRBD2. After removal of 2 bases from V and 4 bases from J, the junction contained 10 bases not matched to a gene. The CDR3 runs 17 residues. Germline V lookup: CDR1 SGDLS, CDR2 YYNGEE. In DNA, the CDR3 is TGTGCCAGCAGCGTGGGGAATAGCGGGAGGGCCATAGAGACCCAGTACTTC. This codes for CASSVGNSGRAIETQYF.

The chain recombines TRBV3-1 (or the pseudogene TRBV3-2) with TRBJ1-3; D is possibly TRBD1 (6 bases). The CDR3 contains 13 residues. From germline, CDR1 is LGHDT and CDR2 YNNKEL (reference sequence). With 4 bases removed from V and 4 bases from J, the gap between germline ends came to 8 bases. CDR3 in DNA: TGTGCCAGCAGCCGGACAGTCGGAAACACCATATATTTT. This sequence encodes CASSRTVGNTIYF.

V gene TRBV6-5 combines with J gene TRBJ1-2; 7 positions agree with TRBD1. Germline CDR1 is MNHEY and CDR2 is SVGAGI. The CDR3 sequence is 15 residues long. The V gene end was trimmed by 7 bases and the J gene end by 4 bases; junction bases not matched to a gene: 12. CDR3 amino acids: CASIPGGGQSYGYTF. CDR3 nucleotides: TGTGCCAGCATCCCCGGGGGGGGACAGAGCTATGGCTACACCTTC.

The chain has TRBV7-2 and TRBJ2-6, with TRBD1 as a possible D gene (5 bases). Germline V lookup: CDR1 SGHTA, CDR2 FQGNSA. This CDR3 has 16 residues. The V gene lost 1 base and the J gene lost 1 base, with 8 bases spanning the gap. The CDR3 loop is CASSLESGSGANVLTF. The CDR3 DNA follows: TGTGCCAGCAGCTTAGAGTCAGGGTCTGGGGCCAACGTCCTGACTTTC. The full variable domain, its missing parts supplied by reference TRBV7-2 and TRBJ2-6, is GAGVSQSPSNKVTEKGKDVELRCDPISGHTALYWYRQSLGQGLEFLIYFQGNSAPDKSGLPSDRFSAERTGGSVSTLTIQRTQQEDSAVYLCASSLESGSGANVLTFGAGSRLTVL.

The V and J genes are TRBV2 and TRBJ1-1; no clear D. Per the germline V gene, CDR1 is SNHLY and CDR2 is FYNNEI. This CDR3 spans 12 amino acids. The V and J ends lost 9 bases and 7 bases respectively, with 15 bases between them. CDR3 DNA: TGTGCCAGTGAGGAGGGTATACATGAAGCTTTCTTT. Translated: CASEEGIHEAFF.

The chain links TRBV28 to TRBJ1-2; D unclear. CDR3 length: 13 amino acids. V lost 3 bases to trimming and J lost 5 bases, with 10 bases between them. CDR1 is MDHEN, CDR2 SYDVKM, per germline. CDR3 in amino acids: CASSFLVRYGYTF. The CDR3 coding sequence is TGTGCCAGCAGTTTCCTTGTGAGGTATGGCTACACCTTC.